The 32 T cell receptor beta chains in this list originate from one sample, sequenced in a study of T cell responses to AZD1222 COVID-19 vaccine. TCRdb's copy holds only in-frame clones and misses some; the assay was immunoSEQ multiplex PCR. Altogether 100,000 or so clones are present, 87% being singletons, with the ten largest covering about 15%. This material consisted of peripheral blood, taken on day 0 of AZD1222 vaccination. All receptors come from an adult in good health.

The gene calls are TRBV5-1 and TRBJ1-1, with D tentatively TRBD1 (6 bases). The ends were cut back, 2 bases at V and 2 bases at J, with 10 bases in the middle. The CDR3 runs to 14 residues. From germline, CDR1 is SGHRS and CDR2 YFSETQ. The DNA for the CDR3 is TGCGCCAGCAGCTTTGCGGACAGAAACACTGAAGCTTTCTTT. Its translation: CASSFADRNTEAFF.

The chain carries TRBV7-7 and TRBJ2-5; 8 nucleotides align to TRBD2. From germline, CDR1 is SSHAT and CDR2 FNYEAQ (reference sequence). The CDR3 has 16 amino acids. V shed 4 bases, J shed 5 bases, and the junction held 12 bases outside the gene matches. The CDR3 spells CASSSRGGSVSETQYF. CDR3 nucleotide sequence: TGTGCCAGCAGCTCTCGGGGGGGCTCGGTTAGTGAGACCCAGTACTTC.

The CDR3 DNA follows: TGCGCCAGTACGGTGGGGGTGAGGGAGACCCAGTACTTC. This gives the protein CASTVGVRETQYF. This chain connects TRBV5-1 to TRBJ2-5; D assignment may be TRBD1 or TRBD2 (5 bases each). Trimming removed 8 bases at V and 5 bases at J, with 16 bases between. Germline V CDR1 and CDR2: SGHRS, YFSETQ. The CDR3 sequence is 13 residues long.

The chain combines TRBV5-5 with TRBJ2-2; 9 bases map to TRBD2. Trimming removed 0 bases from V and 3 bases from J; junction bases left unmatched: 6. Germline loops: CDR1 SGHKS, CDR2 YYEKEE (reference sequence). The CDR3 consists of 17 residues. The CDR3 sequence is CASSLAWRTSDTGELFF. The CDR3 DNA sequence: TGTGCCAGCAGCTTGGCCTGGCGGACTAGCGACACCGGGGAGCTGTTTTTT.

The chain employs TRBV19 and TRBJ1-2; D is ambiguous. Germline V gene lookup returns CDR1 LNHDA and CDR2 SQIVND (reference sequence). V was shortened by 6 bases and J by 4 bases, with 15 bases between the two germline ends. The CDR3 has 14 residues. CDR3 coding DNA: TGTGCCAGTAGGAGGACCCTCAAGGGCTATGGCTACACCTTC. Residues: CASRRTLKGYGYTF. Full variable domain (missing parts from reference TRBV19 and TRBJ1-2): DGGITQSPKYLFRKEGQNVTLSCEQNLNHDAMYWYRQDPGQGLRLIYYSQIVNDFQKGDIAEGYSVSREKKESFPLTVTSAQKNPTAFYLCASRRTLKGYGYTFGSGTRLTVV.

The V call is TRBV28, the J call TRBJ1-1, with D unclear. V lost 4 bases and J 3 bases, leaving 6 bases between the germline ends. This CDR3 comprises 12 residues. The germline gives CDR1 MDHEN, CDR2 SYDVKM. CDR3 amino acids: CASSSIYTEAFF. CDR3 nucleotide sequence: TGTGCCAGCAGTTCTATATACACTGAAGCTTTCTTT.

The chain links TRBV7-7 to TRBJ2-5; D possibly corresponds to TRBD1 (5 bases). In germline, CDR1 is SSHAT, CDR2 FNYEAQ (reference sequence). The CDR3 is 14 residues long. Trimming removed 3 bases from V and 2 bases from J, with 10 bases in between. The CDR3 nucleotides read TGTGCCAGCAGCTTGGATGGGGCGCAAGAGACCCAGTACTTC. Its protein product is CASSLDGAQETQYF. The complete variable domain, with remaining parts taken from reference TRBV7-7 and TRBJ2-5, reads GAGVSQSPRYKVTKRGQDVTLRCDPISSHATLYWYQQALGQGPEFLTYFNYEAQPDKSGLPSDRFSAERPEGSISTLTIQRTEQRDSAMYRCASSLDGAQETQYFGPGTRLLVL.

The gene calls are TRBV6-6 and TRBJ1-2, with a weak D call TRBD1 (6 bases). CDR1 and CDR2 (germline): MNHNY, SVGAGI (reference sequence). The CDR3 runs to 14 residues. V lost 6 bases to trimming and J lost 4 bases, with 15 bases between them. CDR3 sequence (DNA): TGTGCCAGCAGCCCGACAGGCGCCGGCTATGGCTACACCTTC. As protein: CASSPTGAGYGYTF.

V usage is TRBV7-9 and J usage is TRBJ2-7, with 7 nucleotides matching TRBD2. Germline CDR1 and CDR2: SEHNR and FQNEAQ (reference sequence). V lost 2 bases and J lost 0; bases outside the gene matches: 10. This CDR3 has 17 residues. The CDR3 spells CASSLSGGGKGSYEQYF. The CDR3 bases are TGTGCCAGCAGCTTATCCGGGGGAGGGAAGGGCTCCTACGAGCAGTACTTC.

V and J are TRBV19 and TRBJ2-3, with 9 bases that match TRBD1. The CDR3 has 15 residues. V lost 5 bases and J lost 8; bases outside the gene matches: 11. In germline, CDR1 is LNHDA, CDR2 SQIVND (reference sequence). This chain's CDR3 is CASSPWDRAGGTQYF. In DNA form, the CDR3 reads TGTGCCAGTAGTCCCTGGGACAGGGCAGGAGGTACGCAGTATTTT.

The chain couples TRBV6-5 to TRBJ1-2; no reliable D call. The V and J ends lost 6 bases and 2 bases respectively, with 4 bases between them. Germline CDR1 is MNHEY and CDR2 is SVGAGI. CDR3 length: 11 residues. The CDR3 loop reads CASSPNYGYTF. CDR3 DNA sequence: TGTGCCAGCAGCCCCAACTATGGCTACACCTTC.

V is TRBV27 and J is TRBJ1-1; maybe TRBD1 (6 bases). CDR3 length: 13 amino acids. Trimming removed 6 bases at V and 1 base at J, with 9 bases between. Germline V gene data show CDR1 as MNHEY and CDR2 as SMNVEV (reference sequence). This chain's CDR3 is CASSTGQNTEAFF. For the CDR3, the DNA is TGTGCCAGCAGCACGGGACAGAACACTGAAGCTTTCTTT.

The V gene is TRBV30, the J gene TRBJ1-2; no firm D call. CDR3 length: 15 residues. V gave up 2 bases and J gave up 4 bases, with 17 bases separating them. The germline gives CDR1 GTSNPN, CDR2 SVGIG (reference sequence). The CDR3 loop is CAWSLIELPLYGYTF. The CDR3 bases are TGTGCCTGGAGTCTGATCGAACTCCCCCTCTATGGCTACACCTTC.

The count of this clone is one. This chain joins TRBV3-1 (or the pseudogene TRBV3-2) and TRBJ1-3; D is undetermined. Germline lookup yields CDR1 LGHDT and CDR2 YNNKEL (reference sequence). Trimming stripped 0 bases from V and 0 bases from J, with 6 bases between. This CDR3 has 15 amino acids. CDR3 in amino acids: CASSQDTVSGNTIYF. The CDR3 DNA reads TGTGCCAGCAGCCAAGATACTGTCTCTGGAAACACCATATATTTT.

This chain uses TRBV3-1 (or the pseudogene TRBV3-2) with TRBJ1-1; no definite D call. Germline-derived CDR1 and CDR2 are LGHDT and YNNKEL (reference sequence). The CDR3 sequence is 13 residues long. V lost 4 bases to trimming and J lost 4 bases, with 10 bases between them. CDR3 residues: CASSLPLGTEAFF. The CDR3 DNA sequence: TGTGCCAGCAGCCTCCCTTTGGGCACTGAAGCTTTCTTT.

J is TRBJ1-6 and V is TRBV2; D gene ambiguous. V lost 7 bases to trimming and J lost 8 bases, with 9 bases between them. Germline values: CDR1 SNHLY, CDR2 FYNNEI. The CDR3 totals 12 residues. The CDR3 coding sequence is TGTGCCAGCAATGTAGACTATTCACCCCTCCACTTT. Its translation is CASNVDYSPLHF.

The rearrangement uses TRBV11-3 and TRBJ2-7; weak D call: TRBD1 (5 bases). This CDR3 region has 14 residues. Germline loops: CDR1 SGHNT, CDR2 YENEEA. Trimming stripped 5 bases from V and 3 bases from J, with 14 bases between. The CDR3 DNA sequence: TGTGCCAGCAGCGAAAGACGACAGTTCTACGAGCAGTACTTC. This sequence encodes CASSERRQFYEQYF.

The DNA of the CDR3 is TGTGCCACCAGCACCGGGACAGGGGTCGGTGAAAAACTGTTTTTT. It codes for CATSTGTGVGEKLFF. The chain is built from TRBV15 and TRBJ1-4; 10 nucleotides agree with TRBD1. The CDR3 covers 15 residues. Germline-derived CDR1 and CDR2 are LNHNV and YYDKDF (reference sequence). V gave up 4 bases and J gave up 7 bases; unmatched junction bases: 6.

The chain links TRBV5-3 to TRBJ1-2; D may be TRBD1 (5 bases). TRBV5-3 is given ORF status, its function remaining uncertain. The CDR3 loop spans 16 amino acids. The V and J ends lost 0 bases and 3 bases respectively, with 15 bases between them. The CDR3 loop reads CARSLVSGGLDYGYTF. The CDR3 DNA sequence: TGTGCCAGAAGCTTGGTAAGTGGGGGACTAGACTATGGCTACACCTTC.

Here the CDR3 reads CASSPIPVAGGRIIYNEQFF. CDR3 sequence (DNA): TGTGCCAGCAGCCCCATCCCAGTAGCGGGGGGTAGAATCATCTACAATGAGCAGTTCTTC. The chain recombines TRBV7-8 with TRBJ2-1; 10 positions match TRBD2. The CDR3 totals 20 residues. Germline V gene lookup returns CDR1 SGHVS and CDR2 FQNEAQ. V was pared by 5 bases and J by 3 bases, with 19 bases of the junction left unmatched. Variable domain in full (rest from reference TRBV7-8 and TRBJ2-1): GAGVSQSPRYKVAKRGQDVALRCDPISGHVSLFWYQQALGQGPEFLTYFQNEAQLDKSGLPSDRFFAERPEGSVSTLKIQRTQQEDSAVYLCASSPIPVAGGRIIYNEQFFGPGTRLTVL.

The chain couples TRBV28 to TRBJ2-7; 8 bases are a match to TRBD2. Germline CDR1 and CDR2: MDHEN and SYDVKM. CDR3 length: 15 amino acids. The junction had 5 bases not matched to a gene; V was cut back by 1 base and J by 3 bases. The CDR3 DNA reads as TGTGCCAGCAGTTTATTCGCGGGGGGCGTCTACGAGCAGTACTTC. Amino acids: CASSLFAGGVYEQYF. Complete variable domain (other parts from reference TRBV28 and TRBJ2-7): DVKVTQSSRYLVKRTGEKVFLECVQDMDHENMFWYRQDPGLGLRLIYFSYDVKMKEKGDIPEGYSVSREKKERFSLILESASTNQTSMYLCASSLFAGGVYEQYFGPGTRLTVT.

The J gene is TRBJ2-5, the V gene TRBV7-9; no firm D call. CDR3 length: 14 residues. The V and J ends lost 1 base and 2 bases respectively, with 8 bases between them. Germline-derived CDR1 and CDR2 are SEHNR and FQNEAQ (reference sequence). The CDR3 coding sequence is TGTGCCAGCAGCTTAGAGGTCAGTCAAGAGACCCAGTACTTC. It encodes CASSLEVSQETQYF.

This chain uses TRBV7-2 with TRBJ1-6; possibly TRBD1 for D (5 bases). The CDR3 length is 15 residues. In germline, CDR1 is SGHTA, CDR2 FQGNSA. V was trimmed by 4 bases and J by 4 bases, leaving 11 bases between them. CDR3 in DNA: TGTGCCAGCAGCTCCGCCGGGACGTATAATTCACCCCTCCACTTT. This sequence encodes CASSSAGTYNSPLHF.

The rearrangement uses TRBV3-1 (or the pseudogene TRBV3-2) and TRBJ2-3; 7 bases fit TRBD2. Germline V lookup: CDR1 LGHDT, CDR2 YNNKEL (reference sequence). J gave up 7 bases and V 5 bases, and 21 bases lay outside the gene matches. CDR3 size: 18 residues. CDR3: CASSARLMAGVSTNTQYF. The DNA for the CDR3 is TGTGCCAGCAGCGCCCGGCTTATGGCGGGAGTTTCAACAAATACGCAGTATTTT.

In this sample, this clone turned up once. V usage is TRBV5-4 and J usage is TRBJ2-5, with D tentatively TRBD2 (6 bases). Per germline, CDR1 SGHNT and CDR2 YYREEE (reference sequence). The CDR3 has 14 amino acids. V was cut by 2 bases and J by 2 bases, with 10 bases left in between. The CDR3 is CASSFQRVQETQYF. Written as DNA, the CDR3 is TGTGCCAGCAGCTTCCAGCGGGTACAAGAGACCCAGTACTTC.

This chain links TRBV20-1 with TRBJ1-2; the match to TRBD1 covers 10 bases. From germline, CDR1 is DFQATT and CDR2 SNEGSKA (reference sequence). The CDR3 extends over 11 amino acids. Losses at the gene ends were 5 bases for V and 14 bases for J; bases not matched to a gene: 8. CDR3 DNA sequence: TGCAGTGCTTCCCGACAGGGGGCAAGGACCTTC. It specifies CSASRQGARTF.

Only one count was recorded for this clone. The CDR3 DNA reads TGTGCCAGCAGTACGGACAGCAGATATCAGCCCCAGCATTTT. Amino acids: CASSTDSRYQPQHF. The J gene is TRBJ1-5, the V gene TRBV6-5; weak D call: TRBD1 (6 bases). The CDR3 contains 14 residues. V lost 5 bases, J lost 5 bases, and 13 bases lay in between. Germline lookup yields CDR1 MNHEY and CDR2 SVGAGI.

This clone was picked up one time. J is TRBJ1-3 and V is TRBV25-1; 8 nucleotides align to TRBD1. The CDR3 has 14 amino acids. Germline lookup yields CDR1 MGHDK and CDR2 SYGVNS. The V segment lost 10 bases and the J segment 2 bases; nucleotides outside the gene matches: 7. CDR3 sequence: CATRPTGAGNTIYF. As DNA, the CDR3 is TGTGCCACCAGGCCGACAGGGGCTGGAAACACCATATATTTT.

In this sample, this clone turned up once. V usage is TRBV30 and J usage is TRBJ2-4; the match to TRBD2 covers 8 bases. The trim removed 0 bases at V and 4 bases at J, leaving 2 bases unmatched. The CDR3 runs 14 residues. The germline gives CDR1 GTSNPN, CDR2 SVGIG (reference sequence). CDR3 loop: CAWSVGRVKNIQYF. CDR3 bases: TGTGCCTGGAGTGTCGGGAGGGTGAAAAACATTCAGTACTTC.

The rearrangement joins TRBV6-5 to TRBJ2-1; 10 bases agree with TRBD2. Germline CDR1 reads MNHEY; CDR2 reads SVGAGI. CDR3 length: 15 amino acids. Trimming took 6 bases from V and 8 from J; bases not matched to a gene: 10. The chain's CDR3 is CASRLERGGPDEQFF. The DNA for the CDR3 is TGTGCCAGCAGACTCGAGCGGGGGGGCCCCGATGAGCAGTTCTTC.

In this sample, this clone turned up a few times. This chain joins TRBV6-5 and TRBJ1-2, with 7 bases aligning to TRBD1. J was trimmed by 5 bases and V by 5 bases; bases with no gene match: 8. The CDR3 contains 14 residues. In germline, CDR1 is MNHEY, CDR2 SVGAGI. In DNA form, the CDR3 reads TGTGCCAGCAGTAGAGGGACAGATCTTTATGGCTACACCTTC. It is translated as CASSRGTDLYGYTF.

The rearrangement uses TRBV27 and TRBJ1-5, with D possibly being TRBD1 (5 bases). V was trimmed by 8 bases and J by 5 bases, leaving 22 bases between them. This CDR3 has 16 amino acids. Germline V gene data show CDR1 as MNHEY and CDR2 as SMNVEV (reference sequence). CDR3 residues: CASGDQGPGDDQPQHF. Written as DNA, the CDR3 is TGTGCCAGCGGAGATCAGGGACCCGGTGATGATCAGCCCCAGCATTTT.